These 30 T cell receptor beta chains came from one sample sequenced in a study of Tregs in tolerant kidney transplant recipients. Libraries were prepared by immunoSEQ multiplex PCR; TCRdb keeps only in-frame clonotypes and omits some of them. There are around 230,000 clones in the sample; around 81% occur only once, and under 0.65% lies in the top ten. Sample: CD4+ T cells from blood. These TCRs come from a human donor in good health.

The chain uses TRBV11-2 and TRBJ2-5; 7 bases fit TRBD1. CDR1 and CDR2 (germline): SGHAT, FQNNGV. Trimming at V came to 3 bases and at J to 5 bases, leaving 12 bases not matched to a gene. The CDR3 has 16 amino acids. The chain's CDR3 is CASSLSVGTVEETQYF. Here the CDR3 DNA reads TGTGCCAGCAGCTTGAGTGTCGGGACAGTTGAGGAGACCCAGTACTTC. Supplemented by reference TRBV11-2 and TRBJ2-5, the full variable domain reads EAGVAQSPRYKIIEKRQSVAFWCNPISGHATLYWYQQILGQGPKLLIQFQNNGVVDDSQLPKDRFSAERLKGVDSTLKIQPAKLEDSAVYLCASSLSVGTVEETQYFGPGTRLLVL.

The CDR3 spells CASSEMFGRSSYNEQFF. The CDR3 DNA is TGTGCCAGCAGTGAAATGTTTGGGAGGAGCTCCTACAATGAGCAGTTCTTC. The rearrangement links TRBV6-1 to TRBJ2-1; TRBD2 is a possible D gene (6 bases). The CDR3 loop spans 17 amino acids. The ends were cut back, 2 bases at V and 0 bases at J, with 14 bases in the middle. Germline assignment: CDR1 MNHNS and CDR2 SASEGT.

The chain carries TRBV10-1 and TRBJ2-3, with D perhaps TRBD1 (5 bases). CDR3 length: 14 amino acids. Trimming took off 3 bases at V and 4 bases at J, with 11 bases between the two ends. Germline V gene sequence: CDR1 WNHNN, CDR2 SYGVQD (reference sequence). The CDR3 here is CASSDQGGADTQYF. CDR3 bases: TGCGCCAGCAGTGACCAGGGCGGTGCAGATACGCAGTATTTT.

As for this clone: The same CDR3 is also encoded by other DNA sequences in this sample. The chain joins TRBV5-1 to TRBJ2-2; D is perhaps TRBD1 or TRBD2 (6 bases each). The CDR3 covers 15 residues. CDR1 and CDR2 from the germline V gene are SGHRS and YFSETQ. V was pared by 2 bases and J by 4 bases, with 12 bases between. CDR3: CASSLPGAGTGELFF. Written as DNA, the CDR3 is TGCGCCAGCAGCTTACCGGGGGCGGGCACCGGGGAGCTGTTTTTT. Variable domain in full (rest from reference TRBV5-1 and TRBJ2-2): KAGVTQTPRYLIKTRGQQVTLSCSPISGHRSVSWYQQTPGQGLQFLFEYFSETQRNKGNFPGRFSGRQFSNSRSEMNVSTLELGDSALYLCASSLPGAGTGELFFGEGSRLTVL.

The rearrangement joins TRBV5-4 to TRBJ2-3; D possibly corresponds to TRBD2 (5 bases). The V and J ends lost 0 bases and 0 bases respectively, with 8 bases between them. Per germline, CDR1 SGHNT and CDR2 YYREEE (reference sequence). The CDR3 is 15 amino acids. The CDR3 DNA follows: TGTGCCAGCAGCTTGGCCAGCGGAAGCACAGATACGCAGTATTTT. Protein product: CASSLASGSTDTQYF.

The rearrangement links TRBV4-1 to TRBJ1-2; D gene uncertain. Trimming cost V 0 bases and J 3 bases, with 11 bases left between them. Per the germline V gene, CDR1 is MGHRA and CDR2 is YSYEKL. This CDR3 spans 15 amino acids. The CDR3 DNA is TGCGCCAGCAGCCAAGATGGAACATACTACTATGGCTACACCTTC. Translating it yields CASSQDGTYYYGYTF.

On this clone itself: The sample contains more than one DNA sequence encoding this CDR3. This chain links TRBV5-1 with TRBJ2-5; D call uncertain. Trimming pared 1 base from V and 1 base from J, leaving 5 bases between. Per germline, CDR1 SGHRS and CDR2 YFSETQ. The CDR3 is made up of 13 amino acids. The DNA of the CDR3 is TGCGCCAGCAGCTTGAGCCCCCAAGAGACCCAGTACTTC. As protein: CASSLSPQETQYF.

The chain is built from TRBV7-6 and TRBJ2-5; 9 nucleotides line up with TRBD2. Germline assignment: CDR1 SGHVS and CDR2 FNYEAQ. Trimming removed 1 base from V and 1 base from J; junction bases left unmatched: 7. The CDR3 is 17 amino acids. CDR3 region: CASSLGQLAGFQETQYF. The CDR3 nucleotides read TGTGCCAGCAGCTTAGGTCAGCTAGCGGGGTTCCAAGAGACCCAGTACTTC.

CDR3 in DNA: TGTGCCAGCAGCTCCAGGAGGGGGTTGGGCTACACCTTC. This encodes CASSSRRGLGYTF. The chain links TRBV6-1 to TRBJ1-2; a possible D gene is TRBD1 (6 bases). Trimming cost V 6 bases and J 8 bases, with 16 bases left between them. CDR1 and CDR2 (germline): MNHNS, SASEGT. The CDR3 is 13 amino acids.

A note on this clone: This CDR3 is also generated by other DNA sequences in the sample. The rearrangement uses TRBV5-1 and TRBJ2-1; D uncertain. Germline CDR1 SGHRS, CDR2 YFSETQ. This CDR3 contains 13 residues. Trimming shortened V by 0 bases and J by 7 bases, and 8 bases separated the two germline ends. The CDR3 bases are TGCGCCAGCAGCTTGGTCCCCGGGAATGAGCAGTTCTTC. Protein product: CASSLVPGNEQFF.

The chain combines TRBV18 with TRBJ2-3, with D possibly TRBD1 on 6 matching bases. Germline CDR1 is KGHSH and CDR2 is LQKENI. Trimming left V 2 bases short and J 5 bases short, with 14 bases between. The CDR3 runs 15 residues. The CDR3 DNA sequence: TGTGCCAGCTCACCATTGGGCCAGGGGAAAGATACGCAGTATTTT. Translating it yields CASSPLGQGKDTQYF.

Comments on this clone: Other DNA sequences of this sample code for an identical CDR3. The rearrangement uses TRBV7-3 and TRBJ2-3; tentatively, D is TRBD2 (5 bases). The germline CDR1 and CDR2 sequences are SGHTA and FQGTGA. With 5 bases removed from V and 4 bases from J, the gap between germline ends came to 13 bases. The CDR3 sequence is 14 residues long. The CDR3 region is CASSPRASADTQYF. The CDR3 DNA follows: TGTGCCAGCAGCCCGAGGGCCTCGGCAGATACGCAGTATTTT.

This clone has just one count. The J gene is TRBJ2-1, the V gene TRBV2, with TRBD1 matching over 10 bases. CDR1 and CDR2 from the germline V gene are SNHLY and FYNNEI. This CDR3 is 16 amino acids long. J was trimmed by 4 bases and V by 1 base; bases with no gene match: 4. DNA of the CDR3: TGTGCCAGCAGTGAAGGACAGGGGGCAGGGTACAATGAGCAGTTCTTC. Its translation is CASSEGQGAGYNEQFF.

The V call is TRBV5-1, the J call TRBJ2-3; 10 positions agree with TRBD2. V lost 0 bases to trimming and J lost 0 bases; unmatched junction nucleotides: 4. Germline V gives CDR1 SGHRS, CDR2 YFSETQ. This CDR3 contains 17 residues. The CDR3 coding sequence is TGCGCCAGCAGCTTGGTCACTAGCGGGGTGAGCACAGATACGCAGTATTTT. Its protein product is CASSLVTSGVSTDTQYF.

This sequence joins TRBV5-1 and TRBJ2-3; D is possibly TRBD1 or TRBD2 (5 bases each). The CDR3 length is 14 residues. CDR1 and CDR2 from the germline V gene are SGHRS and YFSETQ. Trimming left V 3 bases short and J 0 bases short, with 8 bases between. This CDR3 reads CASSWDPSTDTQYF. CDR3 nucleotide sequence: TGCGCCAGCAGCTGGGACCCCAGCACAGATACGCAGTATTTT.

This rearrangement joins TRBV7-3 to TRBJ1-2, with 7 bases aligning to TRBD1. Losses at the gene ends were 5 bases for V and 7 bases for J; bases not matched to a gene: 10. The CDR3 is made up of 14 amino acids. CDR1 SGHTA and CDR2 FQGTGA come from the germline V gene. Written as DNA, the CDR3 is TGTGCCAGCAGCCGGGACAGAAACGCGGGTGGCTACACCTTC. It codes for CASSRDRNAGGYTF.

The J gene is TRBJ2-3, the V gene TRBV6-1; D not resolved. V was trimmed by 4 bases and J by 4 bases, leaving 12 bases between them. This CDR3 has 14 amino acids. Germline CDR1 is MNHNS and CDR2 is SASEGT. CDR3 residues: CASSVRLISDTQYF. CDR3 bases: TGTGCCAGCAGTGTCAGACTTATTTCAGATACGCAGTATTTT.

The gene calls are TRBV6-5 and TRBJ1-3, with unresolved D. The V end was cut by 4 bases, the J end by 2 bases, with 12 bases between. Germline V gives CDR1 MNHEY, CDR2 SVGAGI. This CDR3 has 15 residues. Here the CDR3 DNA reads TGTGCCAGCAGTTTCAACTTTGGACCTGGAAACACCATATATTTT. Protein: CASSFNFGPGNTIYF.

The rearrangement joins TRBV9 to TRBJ2-7, with a tentative D call TRBD2 (5 bases). In germline, CDR1 is SGDLS, CDR2 YYNGEE. Trimming shortened V by 0 bases and J by 0 bases, and 10 bases separated the two germline ends. This CDR3 spans 15 amino acids. CDR3 amino acids: CASSVGGLSSYEQYF. CDR3 DNA: TGTGCCAGCAGCGTAGGAGGGCTATCCTCCTACGAGCAGTACTTC.

This rearrangement joins TRBV6-6 to TRBJ2-5; TRBD1 or TRBD2 may be the D gene (6 bases each). The CDR3 length is 14 residues. V shed 5 bases and J shed 4 bases, with 14 bases lying between them. Germline-derived CDR1 and CDR2 are MNHNY and SVGAGI (reference sequence). CDR3 nucleotide sequence: TGTGCCAGCAGTCAACAGGGAGGATCAGAGACCCAGTACTTC. It encodes CASSQQGGSETQYF.

The rearrangement joins TRBV5-1 to TRBJ2-1; D not certain. The CDR3 is 14 residues long. From germline, CDR1 is SGHRS and CDR2 YFSETQ. V was clipped by 0 bases and J by 4 bases, with 8 bases between them. As DNA, the CDR3 is TGCGCCAGCAGCTTGGTGCCAGGTTACAATGAGCAGTTCTTC. Protein product: CASSLVPGYNEQFF.

This rearrangement joins TRBV18 to TRBJ2-7, with TRBD2 as a possible D gene (6 bases). Per the germline V gene, CDR1 is KGHSH and CDR2 is LQKENI. The V gene lost 4 bases and the J gene lost 3 bases, with 16 bases spanning the gap. CDR3 length: 15 amino acids. In nucleotides, the CDR3 is TGTGCCAGCTCACGCGACGGGGCCGGGGGCTACGAGCAGTACTTC. Residues: CASSRDGAGGYEQYF.

The genes are TRBV7-9 and TRBJ2-6; a weak D match, TRBD1 (6 bases). Germline-derived CDR1 and CDR2 are SEHNR and FQNEAQ (reference sequence). There are 16 residues in the CDR3. CDR3 DNA: TGTGCATTACAGGGTTCCCGGAGCTCTGGGGCCAACGTCCTGACTTTC. This encodes CALQGSRSSGANVLTF.

The J gene is TRBJ2-3, the V gene TRBV6-5, with D possibly being TRBD2 (5 bases). Per the germline V gene, CDR1 is MNHEY and CDR2 is SVGAGI. The CDR3 totals 13 residues. V dropped 8 bases and J dropped 2 bases, with 11 bases sitting between them. CDR3 sequence reads: CASGGGPTDTQYF. Here the CDR3 DNA reads TGTGCCAGCGGCGGCGGGCCCACAGATACGCAGTATTTT.

The chain carries TRBV19 and TRBJ1-1; D not resolved. With 3 bases removed from V and 0 bases from J, the gap between germline ends came to 17 bases. Germline CDR1 and CDR2: LNHDA and SQIVND (reference sequence). The CDR3 is 17 amino acids. The CDR3 nucleotides read TGTGCCAGTAGTATGAGGTTTTTCAGACATATGAACACTGAAGCTTTCTTT. The encoded protein is CASSMRFFRHMNTEAFF.

V gene TRBV15 combines with J gene TRBJ1-2, with 9 bases fitting TRBD1. With V trimmed by 3 bases and J by 0 bases, 2 bases remained unmatched. CDR1 and CDR2 from the germline V gene are LNHNV and YYDKDF (reference sequence). The CDR3 length is 15 residues. CDR3 nucleotide sequence: TGTGCCACCAGCAGGACAGGGGGACCTAACTATGGCTACACCTTC. Its translation is CATSRTGGPNYGYTF.

The rearrangement joins TRBV27 to TRBJ2-1; 10 nucleotides agree with TRBD1. CDR3 length: 16 residues. Germline V lookup: CDR1 MNHEY, CDR2 SMNVEV (reference sequence). The V and J ends lost 5 bases and 4 bases, in that order; junction bases with no gene match: 8. The CDR3 nucleotides read TGTGCCAGCAGTGCAGGGACAGGGGCTCGGTACAATGAGCAGTTCTTC. As protein: CASSAGTGARYNEQFF.

The chain is built from TRBV5-1 and TRBJ2-2; TRBD2 aligns across 9 bases. Germline CDR1 is SGHRS and CDR2 is YFSETQ. Germline trimming cut 0 bases from V and 5 bases from J; bases unmatched to any gene: 11. This CDR3 is built from 18 residues. In DNA form, the CDR3 reads TGCGCCAGCAGCTTGGTCCTGGCCAGCGGGGGGTATACCGGGGAGCTGTTTTTT. This codes for CASSLVLASGGYTGELFF.

Concerning this clone: The sample holds other DNA sequences that translate to the same CDR3. The chain combines TRBV30 with TRBJ1-5; D gene ambiguous. CDR3 length equals 13 residues. V gave up 0 bases and J gave up 4 bases, with 7 bases separating them. Germline assignment: CDR1 GTSNPN and CDR2 SVGIG (reference sequence). The CDR3 bases are TGTGCCTGGAGTGTACGTGGTAATCAGCCCCAGCATTTT. Translation gives CAWSVRGNQPQHF.

This clone turned up a few times. The chain couples TRBV29-1 to TRBJ1-1; D might be TRBD1 (6 bases). The germline V and J ends were trimmed by 3 bases and 2 bases, with 10 bases remaining between them. Germline CDR1 reads SQVTM; CDR2 reads ANQGSEA. The CDR3 runs 13 residues. Here the CDR3 DNA reads TGCAGCGTTGATGGACAGCTTAACACTGAAGCTTTCTTT. Its translation is CSVDGQLNTEAFF.